This T cell receptor beta chain was documented in a study of regulatory T cells in long-lasting Graves disease. On the study more broadly: By definition, persistent Graves' disease involved antithyroid drugs for over 5 years alongside positive TSH receptor antibodies. Study conclusions and caveats: Owing to a sample size that was small, accuracy may have been reduced. In persistent patients, shared public clonotypes (around 2,500) outnumbered those in new patients (almost 1,000).

Germline V gene data show CDR1 as SEHNR and CDR2 as FQNEAQ (reference sequence). This CDR3 has 16 residues. Trimming left V 1 base short and J 1 base short, with 11 bases between. Comment on this clonotype: The target antigen is unknown.

Libraries of TCR beta came from iRepertoire HTBI primers plus Arm-PCR of CDR3 regions. TCRdb analysed the multiplex PCR reads with MiXCR anew, one entry per CDR3 protein. This sample has roughly 450,000 distinct CDR3 sequences, with 20% to 30% found just once. Indicated time point: persistent/refractory GD, antithyroid drugs over 5 years with positive TRAb. From PBMCs, RNA was extracted and then used to make the TCR library. From an endocrinology department in Xi'an, China, came the patients. This sequence joins TRBV7-9 and TRBJ1-5; the D gene is possibly TRBD1 (5 bases). This TCR came from a female donor with Graves disease. Here the sequenced sample was peripheral blood mononuclear cells (PBMCs), taken when the disease was refractory, from a patient treated with antithyroid drugs. CDR3 amino acids: CASSLDRGASNQPQHF. The DNA for the CDR3 is TGTGCCAGCAGCTTAGATAGGGGAGCGAGCAATCAGCCCCAGCATTTT.